This passage covers 17 T cell receptor beta chains from one sample sequenced in a study of identical twins. In TCRdb, the 5' RACE reads were re-called with MiXCR into one record per CDR3 protein. This sample yields roughly 570,000 distinct CDR3 sequences, of which 9.6% are seen a single time; roughly 3% belongs to the top ten. These same data were also listed under a study on yellow fever vaccine responses in identical twins.

The sequencing input was PBMCs. The receptors derive from a woman aged 18-29 years in good health.

At least ten counts were recorded for this clonotype. This chain connects TRBV7-2 to TRBJ2-5; 10 bases are a match to TRBD2. Germline V gene sequence: CDR1 SGHTA, CDR2 FQGNSA. V was pared by 3 bases and J by 5 bases, with 3 bases of the junction left unmatched. The CDR3 covers 14 residues. DNA of the CDR3: TGTGCCAGCAGCTTGAGCGGGGGGGTGGAGACCCAGTACTTC. This translates into CASSLSGGVETQYF.

The chain carries TRBV6-4 and TRBJ2-1; D may be TRBD2 (6 bases). The CDR3 loop spans 13 amino acids. V shed 0 bases and J shed 12 bases, with 12 bases lying between them. Germline CDR1 MRHNA, CDR2 SNTAGT. DNA for the CDR3: TGTGCCAGCAGTGACTCACCGGGAGAAGGGCAGTTCTTC. Amino acids: CASSDSPGEGQFF.

The chain employs TRBV20-1 and TRBJ2-3; 7 bases line up with TRBD2. CDR3 size: 14 residues. Germline V CDR1 and CDR2: DFQATT, SNEGSKA (reference sequence). J gave up 3 bases and V 6 bases, and 9 bases lay outside the gene matches. The CDR3 reads CSARSGKGTDTQYF. The CDR3 DNA is TGCAGTGCCCGAAGCGGGAAAGGAACAGATACGCAGTATTTT.

This clonotype was seen at least ten times. The V and J genes are TRBV20-1 and TRBJ2-3; TRBD1 matches at 11 bases. CDR3 length equals 15 residues. With 6 bases clipped from V and 3 bases from J, the junction kept 8 bases outside the gene matches. Germline loops: CDR1 DFQATT, CDR2 SNEGSKA (reference sequence). The CDR3 reads CSAGLDRGLTDTQYF. The CDR3, as DNA: TGCAGTGCCGGACTGGACAGGGGGCTTACAGATACGCAGTATTTT.

The chain links TRBV11-2 to TRBJ2-2, with TRBD1 as a possible D gene (7 bases). Germline V gene sequence: CDR1 SGHAT, CDR2 FQNNGV. V dropped 4 bases and J dropped 8 bases, with 20 bases sitting between them. This CDR3 region has 16 residues. In DNA form, the CDR3 reads TGTGCCAGCAGCTCAGGGGGACTCCCCACGGGGGGGGAGCTGTTTTTT. This translates into CASSSGGLPTGGELFF.

This clonotype was detected ten times or more. The V gene is TRBV7-9, the J gene TRBJ1-1, with D tentatively TRBD1 (5 bases). This CDR3 is built from 16 residues. Trimming took off 4 bases at V and 0 bases at J, with 15 bases between the two ends. Per germline, CDR1 SEHNR and CDR2 FQNEAQ (reference sequence). The CDR3 here is CASSSLTVTMNTEAFF. CDR3 DNA sequence: TGTGCCAGCAGCTCATTGACAGTGACCATGAACACTGAAGCTTTCTTT.

The chain is built from TRBV20-1 and TRBJ2-5; the D gene is possibly TRBD2 (5 bases). The CDR3 loop spans 15 amino acids. V gave up 5 bases and J gave up 2 bases, with 18 bases separating them. Germline lookup yields CDR1 DFQATT and CDR2 SNEGSKA (reference sequence). CDR3 amino acids: CSARWRQAGQETQYF. As DNA, the CDR3 is TGCAGTGCTCGTTGGAGGCAGGCCGGACAAGAGACCCAGTACTTC.

This clonotype has only a few counts. J is TRBJ2-5 and V is TRBV18, with D perhaps given as TRBD1 or TRBD2 (6 bases each). Germline lookup yields CDR1 KGHSH and CDR2 LQKENI. The V gene lost 0 bases and the J gene lost 5 bases, with 13 bases spanning the gap. The CDR3 totals 15 residues. Here the CDR3 reads CASSPPSGGFETQYF. CDR3 coding DNA: TGTGCCAGCTCACCACCGTCCGGGGGCTTCGAGACCCAGTACTTC.

The gene calls are TRBV6-1 and TRBJ2-1, with 11 bases identical to TRBD2. V gave up 2 bases and J gave up 8 bases; unmatched junction bases: 11. Germline CDR1 and CDR2: MNHNS and SASEGT. The CDR3 covers 17 residues. Written as DNA, the CDR3 is TGTGCCAGCAGTGAAACTAGCGGGAGAGGAGAGGTCGATGAGCAGTTCTTC. Residues: CASSETSGRGEVDEQFF.

The chain links TRBV24-1 to TRBJ2-1; 12 bases line up with TRBD1. The germline gives CDR1 KGHDR, CDR2 SFDVKD. V shed 7 bases and J 4 bases; nucleotides not matched to a gene: 19. The CDR3 extends over 20 amino acids. The CDR3 coding sequence is TGTGCCACCAGGGGACAGGGGGCAGTCAGCGGGAGGAAGGCTTACAATGAGCAGTTCTTC. Translated, it gives CATRGQGAVSGRKAYNEQFF.

This clonotype was observed at least ten times. CDR3: CASTEKGTGELFF. In DNA form, the CDR3 reads TGTGCCAGCACGGAGAAGGGGACCGGGGAGCTGTTTTTT. The rearrangement uses TRBV6-4 and TRBJ2-2, with D tentatively TRBD1 (5 bases). V gave up 7 bases and J gave up 5 bases, with 11 bases separating them. This CDR3 is built from 13 residues. In germline, CDR1 is MRHNA, CDR2 SNTAGT.

The gene calls are TRBV25-1 and TRBJ2-7; 10 bases agree with TRBD2. The CDR3 has 14 residues. Germline V lookup: CDR1 MGHDK, CDR2 SYGVNS. The V and J ends lost 4 bases and 4 bases, in that order; junction bases with no gene match: 4. The CDR3 DNA reads as TGTGCCAGCAGTGGTTGGACTAGCGGATACGAGCAGTACTTC. Residues: CASSGWTSGYEQYF.

This clonotype was observed a handful of times. The chain links TRBV10-3 to TRBJ2-1; 9 nucleotides agree with TRBD1. The CDR3 is made up of 15 amino acids. The germline V gene has CDR1 ENHRY and CDR2 SYGVKD. Trimming removed 6 bases from V and 3 bases from J; junction bases left unmatched: 6. The CDR3 DNA reads as TGTGCCATCAGCGAAACAGGGGGCGACTACAATGAGCAGTTCTTC. Amino acid sequence: CAISETGGDYNEQFF.

This clonotype was found a few times. V and J are TRBV9 and TRBJ1-2; D is possibly TRBD1 (5 bases). Per the germline V gene, CDR1 is SGDLS and CDR2 is YYNGEE. The CDR3 loop spans 15 amino acids. The germline V and J ends were trimmed by 4 bases and 2 bases, with 15 bases remaining between them. Here the CDR3 DNA reads TGTGCCAGCAGCCCCTCGGGGACCTCGAACTATGGCTACACCTTC. Protein: CASSPSGTSNYGYTF.

CDR3 sequence reads: CASSPRRSSYNEQFF. CDR3 in DNA: TGTGCCAGCAGCCCACGACGAAGCTCCTACAATGAGCAGTTCTTC. The chain uses TRBV11-2 and TRBJ2-1, with D uncertain. The V end lost 5 bases, the J end lost 0 bases, and 11 bases lay between the germline ends. The V gene's germline CDR1 is SGHAT and CDR2 FQNNGV. The CDR3 extends over 15 amino acids. Full variable domain (missing parts from reference TRBV11-2 and TRBJ2-1): EAGVAQSPRYKIIEKRQSVAFWCNPISGHATLYWYQQILGQGPKLLIQFQNNGVVDDSQLPKDRFSAERLKGVDSTLKIQPAKLEDSAVYLCASSPRRSSYNEQFFGPGTRLTVL.

The CDR3 loop reads CASRRGSGGANEQFF. The CDR3 DNA is TGTGCCAGCCGCCGGGGTAGCGGGGGGGCCAATGAGCAGTTCTTC. The J gene is TRBJ2-1, the V gene TRBV11-2; 11 positions agree with TRBD2. The CDR3 has 15 amino acids. The germline V gene has CDR1 SGHAT and CDR2 FQNNGV. With 8 bases clipped from V and 6 bases from J, the junction kept 9 bases outside the gene matches.

J is TRBJ2-1 and V is TRBV19; perhaps TRBD2 as D (7 bases). Trimming took 10 bases from V and 8 from J, leaving 18 bases between them. CDR3 length equals 13 residues. In germline, CDR1 is LNHDA, CDR2 SQIVND (reference sequence). CDR3 nucleotide sequence: TGTGCCACAATGACTGGGGGGGCGGATGAGCAGTTCTTC. It is translated as CATMTGGADEQFF.